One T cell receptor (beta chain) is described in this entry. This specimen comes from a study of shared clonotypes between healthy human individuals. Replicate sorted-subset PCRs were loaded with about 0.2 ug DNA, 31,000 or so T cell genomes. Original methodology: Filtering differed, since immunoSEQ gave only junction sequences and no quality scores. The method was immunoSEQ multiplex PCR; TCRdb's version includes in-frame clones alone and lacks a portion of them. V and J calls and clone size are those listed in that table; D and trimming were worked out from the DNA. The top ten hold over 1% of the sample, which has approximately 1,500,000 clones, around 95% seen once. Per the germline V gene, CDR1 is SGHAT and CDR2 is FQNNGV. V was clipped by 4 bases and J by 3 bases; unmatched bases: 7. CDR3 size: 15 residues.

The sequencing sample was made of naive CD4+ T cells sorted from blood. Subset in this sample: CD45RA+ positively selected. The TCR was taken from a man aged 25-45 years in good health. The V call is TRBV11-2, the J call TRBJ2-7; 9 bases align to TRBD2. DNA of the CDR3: TGTGCCAGCAGCTCGACTAGCGGAGATTTCTACGAGCAGTACTTC. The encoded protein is CASSSTSGDFYEQYF.